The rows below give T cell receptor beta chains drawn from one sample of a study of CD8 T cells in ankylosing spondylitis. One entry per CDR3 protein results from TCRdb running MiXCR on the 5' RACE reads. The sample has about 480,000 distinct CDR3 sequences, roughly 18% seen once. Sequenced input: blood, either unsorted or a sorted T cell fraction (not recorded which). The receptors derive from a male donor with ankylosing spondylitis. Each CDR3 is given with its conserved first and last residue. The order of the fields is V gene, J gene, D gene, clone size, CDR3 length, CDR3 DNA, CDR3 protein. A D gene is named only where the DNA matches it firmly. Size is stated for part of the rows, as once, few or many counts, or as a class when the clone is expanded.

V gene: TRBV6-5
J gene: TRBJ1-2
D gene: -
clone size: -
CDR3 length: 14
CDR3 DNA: TGTGCCAGCAGTTACAGGGAAATTAACTATGGCTACACCTTC
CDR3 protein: CASSYREINYGYTF

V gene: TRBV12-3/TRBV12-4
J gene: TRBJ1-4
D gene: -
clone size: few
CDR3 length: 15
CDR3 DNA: TGTGCCAGCAGCCCCGGATCAACCGATAATGAAAAACTGTTTTTT
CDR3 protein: CASSPGSTDNEKLFF

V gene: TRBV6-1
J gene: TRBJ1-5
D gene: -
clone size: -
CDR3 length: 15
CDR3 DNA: TGTGCCAGCAGTCTCCGGCGGGGCCGTGATCAGCCCCAGCATTTT
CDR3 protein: CASSLRRGRDQPQHF

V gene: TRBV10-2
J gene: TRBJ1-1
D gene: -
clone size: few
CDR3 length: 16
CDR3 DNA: TGCGCCAGCAGGACACCAGTGATATCAGGGAACACTGAAGCTTTCTTT
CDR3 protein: CASRTPVISGNTEAFF

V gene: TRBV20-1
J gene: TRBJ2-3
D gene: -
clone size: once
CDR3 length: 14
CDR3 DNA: TGCAGTGCTCGTTTTTGGTTAGCCACAGATACGCAGTATTTT
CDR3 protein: CSARFWLATDTQYF

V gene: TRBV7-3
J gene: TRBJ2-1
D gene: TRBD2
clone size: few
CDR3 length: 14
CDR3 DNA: TGTGCCAGCAGCGCTAGCGGGAAGGCCGATGAGCAGTTCTTC
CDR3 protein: CASSASGKADEQFF

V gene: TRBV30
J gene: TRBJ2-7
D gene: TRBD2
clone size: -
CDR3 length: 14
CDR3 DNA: TGTGCCTGGAATAGCGGGGGGAGCTCCTACGAGCAGTACTTC
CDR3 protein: CAWNSGGSSYEQYF

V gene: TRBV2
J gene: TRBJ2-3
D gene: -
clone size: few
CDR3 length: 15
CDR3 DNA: TGTGCCAGCAGTGAACGGCCAACCGATACAGATACGCAGTATTTT
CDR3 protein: CASSERPTDTDTQYF

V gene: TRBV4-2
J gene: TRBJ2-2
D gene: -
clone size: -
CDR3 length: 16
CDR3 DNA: TGTGCCAGCAGCCAAGGGTTTAGCGCCAACACCGGGGAGCTGTTTTTT
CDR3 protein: CASSQGFSANTGELFF

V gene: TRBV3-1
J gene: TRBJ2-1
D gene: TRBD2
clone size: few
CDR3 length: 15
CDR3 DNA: TGTGCCAGCAACCCCGGGACTAGCGGGGACAATGAGCAGTTCTTC
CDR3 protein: CASNPGTSGDNEQFF

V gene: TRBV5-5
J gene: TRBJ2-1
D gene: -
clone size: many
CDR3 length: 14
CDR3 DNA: TGTGCCAGCAGCCCGTTCAGGGGAGGCAATGAGCAGTTCTTC
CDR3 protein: CASSPFRGGNEQFF

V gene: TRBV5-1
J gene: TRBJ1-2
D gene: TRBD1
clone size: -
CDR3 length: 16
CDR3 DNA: TGCGCCAGCAGCTTGGCCGCTGGACAGGGAGTTCGTGGCTACACCTTC
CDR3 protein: CASSLAAGQGVRGYTF

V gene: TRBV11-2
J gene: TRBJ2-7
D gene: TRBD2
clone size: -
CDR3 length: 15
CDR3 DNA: TGTGCCAGCACCCCGAGTGCGGGAGCCAGCTACGAGCAGTACTTC
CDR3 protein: CASTPSAGASYEQYF

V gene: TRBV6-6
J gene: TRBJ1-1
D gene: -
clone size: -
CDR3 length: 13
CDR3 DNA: TGTGCCAGTCTTGCCAACAGGGACACTGAAGCTTTCTTT
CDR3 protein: CASLANRDTEAFF

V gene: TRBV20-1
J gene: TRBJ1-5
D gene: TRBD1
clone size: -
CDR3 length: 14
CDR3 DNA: TGCAGTGCGAGTTGGGACAGGGGGCCTCAGCCCCAGCATTTT
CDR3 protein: CSASWDRGPQPQHF

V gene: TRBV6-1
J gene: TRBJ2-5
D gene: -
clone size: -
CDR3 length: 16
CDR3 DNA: TGTGCCAGCAGTCAGGGGTTTGGGGGCTCCCAAGAGACCCAGTACTTC
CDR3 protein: CASSQGFGGSQETQYF

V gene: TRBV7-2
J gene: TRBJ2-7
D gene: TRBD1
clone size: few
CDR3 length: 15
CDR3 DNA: TGTGCCAGCAGCCGTTGGGGACAGGGGAAACACGAGCAGTACTTC
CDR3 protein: CASSRWGQGKHEQYF

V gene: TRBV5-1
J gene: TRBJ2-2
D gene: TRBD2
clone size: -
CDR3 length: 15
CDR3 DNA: TGCGCCAGCAGCGTAGCGGGGATGAACACCGGGGAGCTGTTTTTT
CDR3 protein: CASSVAGMNTGELFF

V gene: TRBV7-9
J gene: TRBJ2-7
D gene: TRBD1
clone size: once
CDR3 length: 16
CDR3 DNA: TGTGCCAGCAGCCCGCTCGCATGGACAGGGTTCGACGAGCAGTACTTC
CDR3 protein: CASSPLAWTGFDEQYF

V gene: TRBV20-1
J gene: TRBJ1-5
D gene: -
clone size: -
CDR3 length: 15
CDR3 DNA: TGCAGTGCTAGCACGGGGGGTAGGAGCAATCAGCCCCAGCATTTT
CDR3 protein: CSASTGGRSNQPQHF

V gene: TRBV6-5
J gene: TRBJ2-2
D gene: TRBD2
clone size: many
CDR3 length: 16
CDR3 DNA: TGTGCCAGCAGTTTGAGCGGGGCCCTGAACACCGGGGAGCTGTTTTTT
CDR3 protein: CASSLSGALNTGELFF

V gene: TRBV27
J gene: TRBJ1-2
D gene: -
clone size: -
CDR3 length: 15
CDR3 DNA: TGTGCCAGCAGTCGAGGACAGTCGGCTAACTATGGCTACACCTTC
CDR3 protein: CASSRGQSANYGYTF

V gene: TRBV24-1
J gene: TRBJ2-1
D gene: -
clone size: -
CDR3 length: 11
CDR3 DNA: TGTGCCACTTGGGGAAGTGATGAGCAGTTCTTC
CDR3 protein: CATWGSDEQFF

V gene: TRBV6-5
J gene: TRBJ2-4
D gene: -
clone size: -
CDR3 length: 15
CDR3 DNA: TGTGCCAGCAGTTACAATCTATTAGCCAAAAACATTCAGTACTTC
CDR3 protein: CASSYNLLAKNIQYF

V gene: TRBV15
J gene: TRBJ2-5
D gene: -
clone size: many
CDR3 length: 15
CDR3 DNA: TGTGCCACCAGCAGGGGGGATACGAACACGGAGACCCAGTACTTC
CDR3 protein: CATSRGDTNTETQYF

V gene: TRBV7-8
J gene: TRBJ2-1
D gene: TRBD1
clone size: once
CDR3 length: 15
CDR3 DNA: TGTGCCAGCAGCTTAGTTGGGACAGCAAACAATGAGCAGTTCTTC
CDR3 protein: CASSLVGTANNEQFF

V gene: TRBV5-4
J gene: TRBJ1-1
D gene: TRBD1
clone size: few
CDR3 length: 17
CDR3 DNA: TGTGCCAGCAGCTACTTCCTGACAGGGACTCGACTCACTGAAGCTTTCTTT
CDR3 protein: CASSYFLTGTRLTEAFF

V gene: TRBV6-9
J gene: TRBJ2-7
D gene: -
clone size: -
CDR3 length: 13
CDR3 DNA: TGTGCCCCCCCGGAGGGGGCGACCTACGAGCAGTACTTC
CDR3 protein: CAPPEGATYEQYF

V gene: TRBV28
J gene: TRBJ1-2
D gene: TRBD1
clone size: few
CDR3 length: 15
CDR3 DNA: TGTGCCAGCCTCCAAGGGGGCGAGGGGTATTATGGCTACACCTTC
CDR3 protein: CASLQGGEGYYGYTF

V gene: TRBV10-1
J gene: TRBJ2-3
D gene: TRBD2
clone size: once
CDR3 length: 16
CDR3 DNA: TGCGCCACCCAGTACCTGCGGGAGTCTCGTACAGATACGCAGTATTTT
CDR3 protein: CATQYLRESRTDTQYF

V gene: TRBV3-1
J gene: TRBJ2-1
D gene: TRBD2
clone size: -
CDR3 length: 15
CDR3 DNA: TGTGCCAGCAGCCGCCTACTAGCGGGAATTAATGAGCAGTTCTTC
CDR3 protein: CASSRLLAGINEQFF

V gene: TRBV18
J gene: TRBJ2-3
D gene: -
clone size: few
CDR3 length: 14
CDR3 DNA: TGTGCCAGCTCACCACCAGGTCGCACAGATACGCAGTATTTT
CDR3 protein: CASSPPGRTDTQYF